A single sample gave rise to the 25 T cell receptor beta chains below, sequenced in a study of molecular identifiers for immune sequencing clone quantification. One entry per CDR3 protein, called by TCRdb with MiXCR from the PCR reads. The repertoire holds fewer than 70,000 distinct CDR3 sequences, with around 18% as singletons. Input material: naive CD8+ T cells from blood, with Jurkat cell RNA spiked in. Documented subset: FACS-sorted CD8+CD4-CCR7+CD45RA+ naive T cells. These receptors originate from a human donor in good health. Some libraries in this study had Jurkat cell RNA spiked in.

This clonotype has ten or more counts. The rearrangement links TRBV2 to TRBJ2-5; maybe TRBD2 (5 bases). Looked up from germline, CDR1 is SNHLY and CDR2 is FYNNEI. With 2 bases removed from V and 1 base from J, the gap between germline ends came to 8 bases. The CDR3 is 14 residues long. The CDR3 loop reads CASSEWSGQETQYF. The CDR3 DNA sequence: TGTGCCAGCAGTGAATGGAGCGGCCAAGAGACCCAGTACTTC.

Regarding this clonotype: A much larger clone differs from this one at a single base, so this may be a read error. The chain employs TRBV7-2 and TRBJ1-6; D call uncertain. CDR1 and CDR2 (germline): SGHTA, FQGNSA. This CDR3 contains 16 residues. The CDR3 sequence: CASSTTAASYNSPLYF. The CDR3, as DNA: TGTGCCAGCAGCACGACGGCAGCTTCCTATAATTCACCCCTCTACTTT.

This clonotype came up many times. This rearrangement joins TRBV4-3 to TRBJ1-2; no clear D gene. The CDR3 spans 14 residues. V was pared by 0 bases and J by 1 base, with 6 bases between. Germline lookup yields CDR1 LGHNA and CDR2 YSLEER. The DNA of the CDR3 is TGCGCCAGCAGCCAAGATCGGTTTAACTATGGCTACACCTTC. Translation: CASSQDRFNYGYTF.

For this clonotype: This clone may be a read error of a much larger clone one base away. The chain joins TRBV7-8 to TRBJ1-1, with D hard to call. Trimming took off 9 bases at V and 0 bases at J, with 14 bases between the two ends. Germline assignment: CDR1 SGHVS and CDR2 FQNEAQ. The length of the CDR3 is 14 residues. The CDR3 spells CASKMVRMNTEAFF. CDR3 DNA: TGTGCCAGTAAAATGGTGCGCATGAACACTGAAGCTTTCTTT.

The CDR3 DNA reads TGTGCCAGCTCACAGGATCCCTCCTACGAGCAGTACTTC. Protein: CASSQDPSYEQYF. The V call is TRBV18, the J call TRBJ2-7, with D uncertain. Germline V gene data show CDR1 as KGHSH and CDR2 as LQKENI. The CDR3 totals 13 residues. V was cut by 4 bases and J by 0 bases, with 7 bases left in between.

There are many counts of this clonotype. This chain links TRBV24-1 with TRBJ2-2, with 8 nucleotides matching TRBD1. V lost 4 bases to trimming and J lost 3 bases; unmatched junction nucleotides: 0. Germline V gives CDR1 KGHDR, CDR2 SFDVKD. This CDR3 has 14 amino acids. The CDR3 nucleotides are TGTGCCACCAGTGAGACAGGGGACACCGGGGAGCTGTTTTTT. This gives the protein CATSETGDTGELFF.

This clonotype was counted ten times or more. The V and J genes are TRBV19 and TRBJ2-5, with 7 bases lining up with TRBD1. V trimming: 5 bases; J trimming: 2 bases; junction bases outside the gene matches: 11. Germline V gene lookup returns CDR1 LNHDA and CDR2 SQIVND (reference sequence). CDR3 size: 16 residues. DNA of the CDR3: TGTGCCAGTAGTGATCTCTTGGGGACAGCACAAGAGACCCAGTACTTC. It encodes CASSDLLGTAQETQYF.

This clonotype was observed at least ten times. The rearrangement links TRBV28 to TRBJ2-2, with 8 nucleotides matching TRBD2. This CDR3 spans 14 amino acids. Germline CDR1 MDHEN, CDR2 SYDVKM. The CDR3 DNA reads as TGTGCGACCACCAGCGGGAGATTGGCCGGGGAGCTGTTTTTT. Its translation: CATTSGRLAGELFF.

V and J are TRBV20-1 and TRBJ2-1, with 9 nucleotides matching TRBD2. The length of the CDR3 is 14 residues. Trimming at V came to 3 bases and at J to 3 bases, leaving 3 bases not matched to a gene. The V gene's germline CDR1 is DFQATT and CDR2 SNEGSKA (reference sequence). The CDR3 sequence is CSARTSGNYNEQFF. The CDR3 nucleotides are TGCAGTGCTAGGACTAGCGGAAACTACAATGAGCAGTTCTTC.

This clonotype was recorded many times. V usage is TRBV3-1 and J usage is TRBJ1-6, with 8 bases identical to TRBD1. J was trimmed by 7 bases and V by 3 bases; bases with no gene match: 8. Germline V gene lookup returns CDR1 LGHDT and CDR2 YNNKEL (reference sequence). The CDR3 loop spans 16 amino acids. The CDR3 coding sequence is TGTGCCAGCAGCCACACCGGGACAGGTTCGAATTCACCCCTCCACTTT. Its translation is CASSHTGTGSNSPLHF. The full variable domain, rest sourced from reference TRBV3-1 and TRBJ1-6, is DTAVSQTPKYLVTQMGNDKSIKCEQNLGHDTMYWYKQDSKKFLKIMFSYNNKELIINETVPNRFSPKSPDKAHLNLHINSLELGDSAVYFCASSHTGTGSNSPLHFGNGTRLTVT.

A remark on this clonotype: It may be a read error: a sequence one base away is much more abundant. CDR3 amino acids: CASSPYVTDEQFF. In DNA form, the CDR3 reads TGTGCCAGCAGCCCCTATGTCACCGATGAGCAGTTCTTC. The chain employs TRBV11-2 and TRBJ2-1; D not certain. The CDR3 has 13 residues. Germline V gives CDR1 SGHAT, CDR2 FQNNGV. The germline V and J ends were trimmed by 5 bases and 8 bases, with 13 bases remaining between them.

At least ten counts were recorded for this clonotype. The CDR3: CASSLGQGVAGELFF. In nucleotides, the CDR3 is TGCGCCAGCAGCTTGGGTCAGGGGGTCGCCGGGGAGCTGTTTTTT. V usage is TRBV5-1 and J usage is TRBJ2-2, with 7 bases that match TRBD1. The CDR3 consists of 15 residues. Germline CDR1 is SGHRS and CDR2 is YFSETQ. V shed 0 bases and J 6 bases; nucleotides not matched to a gene: 5.

At least ten counts were recorded for this clonotype. The rearrangement uses TRBV6-1 and TRBJ2-3; D is undetermined. The CDR3 loop spans 12 amino acids. V was shortened by 4 bases and J by 5 bases, with 7 bases between the two germline ends. Germline assignment: CDR1 MNHNS and CDR2 SASEGT. CDR3 bases: TGTGCCAGCAGTGCTTATAGAGATACGCAGTATTTT. Translated, it gives CASSAYRDTQYF.

This clonotype was counted many times. The chain links TRBV7-2 to TRBJ2-3; 13 bases are a match to TRBD2. Germline-derived CDR1 and CDR2 are SGHTA and FQGNSA. The CDR3 totals 15 residues. V dropped 4 bases and J dropped 6; count of bases not matched to a gene: 4. The CDR3: CASSSTSGRADTQYF. The CDR3 bases are TGTGCCAGCAGCTCAACTAGCGGGAGGGCGGATACGCAGTATTTT.

This clonotype was counted ten times or more. J is TRBJ2-2 and V is TRBV11-2; TRBD1 is a possible D gene (5 bases). Between the trimmed V and J ends, which lost 7 bases and 7 bases, there was a span of 13 bases. Per the germline V gene, CDR1 is SGHAT and CDR2 is FQNNGV. The CDR3 has 13 amino acids. The CDR3 DNA sequence: TGTGCCAGCATTAGGGGTTCGAGCGGGGAGCTGTTTTTT. Translated: CASIRGSSGELFF.

Ten or more counts support this clonotype. The chain has TRBV12-3 or TRBV12-4 and TRBJ2-6; D might be TRBD1 (6 bases). The CDR3 length is 15 residues. Between the trimmed V and J ends, which lost 6 bases and 4 bases, there was a span of 13 bases. The chain's CDR3 is CASRPTGKGANVLTF. The CDR3 DNA reads as TGTGCCAGCAGACCTACAGGGAAAGGGGCCAACGTCCTGACTTTC.

There are many counts of this clonotype. This chain uses TRBV12-3 or TRBV12-4 with TRBJ2-7, with a tentative D call TRBD1 (6 bases). CDR3 length: 15 amino acids. Deletions cut 3 bases from V and 4 bases from J, with 16 bases between. The CDR3 bases are TGTGCCAGCAGTTTTCCTCAGGGGTGGAAATACGAGCAGTACTTC. Translation: CASSFPQGWKYEQYF.

A word on this clonotype: This may be a read error: a much more frequent sequence differs by one nucleotide. The chain uses TRBV9 and TRBJ1-1; D is ambiguous. This CDR3 region has 13 residues. The V gene's germline CDR1 is SGDLS and CDR2 YYNGEE. In DNA form, the CDR3 reads TGTGCCTGCAGTCTTGGTCAGAACACTGAAGCTTTCTTT. The encoded protein is CACSLGQNTEAFF.

The chain is built from TRBV7-6 and TRBJ2-2, with 7 bases fitting TRBD1. Per the germline V gene, CDR1 is SGHVS and CDR2 is FNYEAQ. V trimming: 5 bases; J trimming: 2 bases; junction bases outside the gene matches: 8. The CDR3 consists of 16 residues. CDR3: CASSAIRGLNTGELFF. CDR3 bases: TGTGCCAGCAGCGCGATAAGGGGGCTAAACACCGGGGAGCTGTTTTTT. Combining the CDR3 with reference TRBV7-6 and TRBJ2-2 gives the whole variable domain GAGVSQSPRYKVTKRGQDVALRCDPISGHVSLYWYRQALGQGPEFLTYFNYEAQQDKSGLPNDRFSAERPEGSISTLTIQRTEQRDSAMYRCASSAIRGLNTGELFFGEGSRLTVL.

In its sample, this clonotype was seen many times. CDR3 in amino acids: CASSVSTDTQYF. The CDR3 bases are TGTGCCAGCAGCGTCAGCACAGATACGCAGTATTTT. This rearrangement joins TRBV9 to TRBJ2-3; D gene unclear. CDR3 length: 12 amino acids. Germline CDR1 is SGDLS and CDR2 is YYNGEE. V lost 2 bases to trimming and J lost 0 bases, with 1 base between them.

The table lists this clonotype with many counts. This sequence joins TRBV28 and TRBJ1-1; the D is unclear. The V end lost 2 bases, the J end lost 4 bases, and 11 bases lay between the germline ends. Germline loops: CDR1 MDHEN, CDR2 SYDVKM. CDR3 length equals 14 residues. The CDR3 loop is CASSLGSDGTEAFF. Here the CDR3 DNA reads TGTGCCAGCAGTTTAGGGAGTGATGGCACTGAAGCTTTCTTT.

This clonotype was detected a few times. This may be a read error: a much more frequent sequence differs by one nucleotide. The conserved final phenylalanine or tryptophan is absent from the CDR3, which likely points to a read error. This rearrangement joins TRBV14 to TRBJ2-1; D not certain. V lost 4 bases and J 3 bases, leaving 7 bases between the germline ends. Germline CDR1 is SGHDN and CDR2 is FVKESK. This CDR3 is 13 amino acids long. In nucleotides, the CDR3 is TGTGCCAGCAGCCCAAAGGTCTACAATGAGCAGTTCCTC. This gives the protein CASSPKVYNEQFL.

This clonotype was counted at least ten times. The chain couples TRBV3-1 to TRBJ2-3; no reliable D call. Trimming removed 0 bases from V and 6 bases from J, with 7 bases in between. Germline loops: CDR1 LGHDT, CDR2 YNNKEL (reference sequence). CDR3 length: 13 amino acids. In nucleotides, the CDR3 is TGTGCCAGCAGCCAAGATCTGTTGGATACGCAGTATTTT. This encodes CASSQDLLDTQYF.

This clonotype was seen at least ten times. The chain recombines TRBV12-3 or TRBV12-4 with TRBJ2-7; D is perhaps TRBD1 (6 bases). The CDR3 has 16 residues. V lost 3 bases, J lost 2 bases, and 17 bases lay in between. This CDR3 reads CASSFPPSGQPYEQYF. The DNA for the CDR3 is TGTGCCAGCAGTTTCCCGCCATCTGGACAGCCCTACGAGCAGTACTTC.

This clonotype was observed at least ten times. CDR3 DNA: TGTGCCAGCAGCCTAGAGTCTTACACTGAAGCTTTCTTT. Protein product: CASSLESYTEAFF. The chain is built from TRBV3-1 and TRBJ1-1; D is unresolved. The V gene's germline CDR1 is LGHDT and CDR2 YNNKEL (reference sequence). CDR3 length: 13 residues. Trimming took off 4 bases at V and 3 bases at J, with 9 bases between the two ends.